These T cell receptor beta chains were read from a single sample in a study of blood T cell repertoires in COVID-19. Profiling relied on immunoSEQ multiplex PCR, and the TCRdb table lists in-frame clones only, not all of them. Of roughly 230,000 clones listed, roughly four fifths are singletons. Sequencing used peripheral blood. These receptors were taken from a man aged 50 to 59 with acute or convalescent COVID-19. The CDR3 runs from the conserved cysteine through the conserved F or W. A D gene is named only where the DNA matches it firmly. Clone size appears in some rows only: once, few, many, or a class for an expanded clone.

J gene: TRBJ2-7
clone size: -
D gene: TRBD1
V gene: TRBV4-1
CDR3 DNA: TGCGCCAGCAGCCAAGGGGTAGGGGACAGGGGGACCTACGAGCAGTACTTC
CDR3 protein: CASSQGVGDRGTYEQYF

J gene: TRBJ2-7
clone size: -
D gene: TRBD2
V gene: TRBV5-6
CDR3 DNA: TGTGCCAGCAGCTTTAGCGGGAGTTACGAGCAGTACTTC
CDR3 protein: CASSFSGSYEQYF

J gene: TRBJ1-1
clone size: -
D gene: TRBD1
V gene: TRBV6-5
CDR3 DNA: TGTGCCAGCAGTACACGGGACAGGGGTCGTACTGAAGCTTTCTTT
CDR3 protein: CASSTRDRGRTEAFF

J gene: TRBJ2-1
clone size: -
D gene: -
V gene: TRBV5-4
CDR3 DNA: TGTGCCAGCAGCTTGGGGAGGGGCGCGGGGAATGAGCAGTTCTTC
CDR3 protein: CASSLGRGAGNEQFF

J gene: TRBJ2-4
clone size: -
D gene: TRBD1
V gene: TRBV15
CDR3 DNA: TGTGCCACCAGCAGAGATCTGGTAACGGGACAGGGTGCGAAAGCCAAAAACATTCAGTACTTC
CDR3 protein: CATSRDLVTGQGAKAKNIQYF

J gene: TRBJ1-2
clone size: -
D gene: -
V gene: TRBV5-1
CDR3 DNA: TGCGCCAGCAGCCCGGGCGCAGGGAGGAGCGGCTACACCTTC
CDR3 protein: CASSPGAGRSGYTF

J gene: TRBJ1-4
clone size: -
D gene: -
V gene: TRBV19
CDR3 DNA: TGTGCCAGTAGTGATCGGGGGGCGGGAGAAAAACTGTTTTTT
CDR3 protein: CASSDRGAGEKLFF

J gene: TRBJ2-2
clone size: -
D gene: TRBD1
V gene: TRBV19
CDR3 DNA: TGTGCCAGTAGCTACCAGACAGGGGCCGGGGAGCTGTTTTTT
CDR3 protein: CASSYQTGAGELFF

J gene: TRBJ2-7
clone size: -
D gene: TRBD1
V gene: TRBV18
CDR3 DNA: TGTGCCAGCTCCCGAGAAGGGGGCGGCTCCTACGAGCAGTACTTC
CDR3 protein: CASSREGGGSYEQYF

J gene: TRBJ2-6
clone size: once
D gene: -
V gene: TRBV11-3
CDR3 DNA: TGTGCCAGCAGCTTAGATTGGAGCTCTGGGGCCAACGTCCTGACTTTC
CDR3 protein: CASSLDWSSGANVLTF

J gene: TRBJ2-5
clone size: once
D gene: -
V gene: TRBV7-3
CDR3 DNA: TGTGCCAGCAGCCCCTCAGTCGAAGAGACCCAGTACTTC
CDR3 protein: CASSPSVEETQYF

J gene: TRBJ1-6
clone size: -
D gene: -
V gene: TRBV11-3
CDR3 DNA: TGTGCCAGCAGAAAGGGGAGGACCTATAATTCACCCCTCCACTTT
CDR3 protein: CASRKGRTYNSPLHF

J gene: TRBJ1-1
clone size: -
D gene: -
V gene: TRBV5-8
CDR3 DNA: TGTGCCAGCAGCTTGTCGGTAACTGAAGCTTTCTTT
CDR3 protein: CASSLSVTEAFF

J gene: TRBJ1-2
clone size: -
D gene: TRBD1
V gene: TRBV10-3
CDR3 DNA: TGTGCCATCAGGGGACAGTCACCGCCCTATGGCTACACCTTC
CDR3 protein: CAIRGQSPPYGYTF

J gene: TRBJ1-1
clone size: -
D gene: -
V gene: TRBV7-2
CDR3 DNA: TGTGCCAGCAGCAGAAGAGGGGGGGCTGAAGCTTTCTTT
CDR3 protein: CASSRRGGAEAFF

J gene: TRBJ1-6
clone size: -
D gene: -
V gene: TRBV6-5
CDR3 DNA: TGTGCCAGCAGTAACAGGGACTCACCCCTCCACTTT
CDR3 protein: CASSNRDSPLHF

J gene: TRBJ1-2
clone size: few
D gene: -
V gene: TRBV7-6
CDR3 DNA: TGTGCCAGCAGCTTAGGGGCCCCCTATGGCTACACCTTC
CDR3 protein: CASSLGAPYGYTF

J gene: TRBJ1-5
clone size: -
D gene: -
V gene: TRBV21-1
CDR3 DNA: TGTGCCAGCAGCAAAGCAACCAACAGGGGTAGCAATCAGTGGCCCCAGCATTTT
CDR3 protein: CASSKATNRGSNQWPQHF

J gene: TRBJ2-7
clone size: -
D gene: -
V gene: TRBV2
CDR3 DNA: TGTGCCAGCAGTGAGCAGGGATCCTACGAGCAGTACTTC
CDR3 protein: CASSEQGSYEQYF

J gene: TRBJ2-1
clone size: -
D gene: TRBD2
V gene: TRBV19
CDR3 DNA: TGTGCCAGTAGTCTTTTACTAGCGACCGGCCCCCAAAATGAGCAGTTCTTC
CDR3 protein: CASSLLLATGPQNEQFF

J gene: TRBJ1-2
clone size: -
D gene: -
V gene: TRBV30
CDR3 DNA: TGTGCCTGGAGCCAGGGAATTTGGGGCTACACCTTC
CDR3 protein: CAWSQGIWGYTF

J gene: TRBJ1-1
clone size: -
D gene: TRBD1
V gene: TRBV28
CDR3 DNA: TGTGCCAGCAGTTTCCCCGGGACAGGGGGACACACTGAAGCTTTCTTT
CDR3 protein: CASSFPGTGGHTEAFF

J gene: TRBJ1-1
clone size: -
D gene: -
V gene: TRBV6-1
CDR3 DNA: TGTGCCAGCAGTGAAGGTGGACACCTGAACACTGAAGCTTTCTTT
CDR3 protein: CASSEGGHLNTEAFF

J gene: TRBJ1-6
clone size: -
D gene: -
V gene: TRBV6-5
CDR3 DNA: TGTGCCAGCAGTTCCGGTTTTTCACCCCTCCACTTT
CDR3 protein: CASSSGFSPLHF

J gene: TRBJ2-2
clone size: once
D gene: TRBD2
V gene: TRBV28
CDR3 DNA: TGTGCCAATTCCCGCCTAGCGGGATCGAACACCGGGGAGCTGTTTTTT
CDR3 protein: CANSRLAGSNTGELFF

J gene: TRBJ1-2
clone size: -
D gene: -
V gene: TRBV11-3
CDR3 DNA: TGTGCCAGCAGCCTTCAGGGGACCCACTATGGCTACACCTTC
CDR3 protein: CASSLQGTHYGYTF

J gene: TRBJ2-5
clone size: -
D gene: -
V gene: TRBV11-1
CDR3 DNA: TGTGCCAGCAGCCCTACAGGGTTCTTTCAAGAGACCCAGTACTTC
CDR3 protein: CASSPTGFFQETQYF

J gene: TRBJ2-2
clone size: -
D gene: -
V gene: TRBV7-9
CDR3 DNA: TGTGCCAGCAGCTTCGGACTCACTACCGGGGAGCTGTTTTTT
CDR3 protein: CASSFGLTTGELFF

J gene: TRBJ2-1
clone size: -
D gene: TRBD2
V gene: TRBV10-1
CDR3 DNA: TGCGCCAGCAGTGAGTATCTAGCGGGAGATCAGTTCTTC
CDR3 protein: CASSEYLAGDQFF

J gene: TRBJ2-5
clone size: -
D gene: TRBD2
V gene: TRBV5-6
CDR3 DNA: TGTGCCAGCAGCTATACTAGCGGAGAGACCCAGTACTTC
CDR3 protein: CASSYTSGETQYF

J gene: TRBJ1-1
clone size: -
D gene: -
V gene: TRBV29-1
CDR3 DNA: TGCAGCGGCACGGGAGGGTTCGGGAACACTGAAGCTTTCTTT
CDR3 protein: CSGTGGFGNTEAFF

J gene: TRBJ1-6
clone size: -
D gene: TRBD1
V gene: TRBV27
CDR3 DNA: TGTGCCAGCAGTCTAAACGGACAGGGGAGTGTTCGTATATCCCTCCACTTT
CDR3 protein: CASSLNGQGSVRISLHF

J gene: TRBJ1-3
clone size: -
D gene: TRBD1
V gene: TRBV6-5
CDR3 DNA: TGTGCCAGCAGTTACGGGACAGGGGGAAACACCATATATTTT
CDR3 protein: CASSYGTGGNTIYF

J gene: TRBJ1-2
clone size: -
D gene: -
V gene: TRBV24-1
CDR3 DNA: TGTGCCACCAAGTTTACAGGTGTTAACTATGGCTACACCTTC
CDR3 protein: CATKFTGVNYGYTF

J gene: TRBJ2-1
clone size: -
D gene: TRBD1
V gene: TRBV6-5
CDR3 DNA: TGTGCCAGCAGGACCGGGACAGTCTACAATGAGCAGTTCTTC
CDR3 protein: CASRTGTVYNEQFF

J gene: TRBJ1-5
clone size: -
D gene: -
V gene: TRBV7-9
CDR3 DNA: TGTGCCAGCAGCTTAGTTTATGAGGCTCCCCAGCATTTT
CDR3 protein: CASSLVYEAPQHF

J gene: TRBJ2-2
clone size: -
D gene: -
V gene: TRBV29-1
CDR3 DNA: TGCAGCGTGAGGGGAGTCGGGGGGCAAACCGGGGAGCTGTTTTTT
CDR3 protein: CSVRGVGGQTGELFF

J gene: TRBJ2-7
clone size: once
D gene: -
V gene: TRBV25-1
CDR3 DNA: TGTGCCAGCAGTGCCGGGGTCGCCGAGCAGTACTTC
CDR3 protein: CASSAGVAEQYF

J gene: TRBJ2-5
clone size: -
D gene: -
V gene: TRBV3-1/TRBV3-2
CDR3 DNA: TGTGCCAGCAGCCAACTGCCCCCCTCTCCGAGCGAGACCCAGTACTTC
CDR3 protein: CASSQLPPSPSETQYF

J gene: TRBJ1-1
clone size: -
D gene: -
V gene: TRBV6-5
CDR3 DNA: TGTGCCAGCAGCTTCGACAGGGAAGCTTTCTTT
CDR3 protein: CASSFDREAFF